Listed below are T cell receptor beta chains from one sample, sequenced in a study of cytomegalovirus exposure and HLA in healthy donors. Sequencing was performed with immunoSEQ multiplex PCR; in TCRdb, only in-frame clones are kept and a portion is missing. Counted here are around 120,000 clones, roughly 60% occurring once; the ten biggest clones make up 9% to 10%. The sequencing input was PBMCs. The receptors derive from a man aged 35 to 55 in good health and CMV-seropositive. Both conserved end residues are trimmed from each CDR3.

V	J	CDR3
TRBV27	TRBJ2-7	ASSLLGRSRGEQY
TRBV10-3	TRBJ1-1	AISETDRGITEAF
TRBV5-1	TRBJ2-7	ASSEGTSVYEQY
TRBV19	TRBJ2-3	ASSGASGGDTQY
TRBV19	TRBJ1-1	ASSTTGGSWITEAF
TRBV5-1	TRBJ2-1	ASRPGTGPSSYNEQF
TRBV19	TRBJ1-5	ASSLNPGGTYSNQPQH
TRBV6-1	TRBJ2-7	TSSGRTSGGLWEQY
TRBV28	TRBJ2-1	ASSGSDLRDEQF
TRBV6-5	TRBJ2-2	ASNGLFNTGELF
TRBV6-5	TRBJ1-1	ASSLHQGRGTEAF
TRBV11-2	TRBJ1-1	ASSIYPVGSGTEAF
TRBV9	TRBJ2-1	ASSVVGDNEQF
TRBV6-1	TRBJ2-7	ASSDLVLGQY
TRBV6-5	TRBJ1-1	ASSYSGSPMNTEAF
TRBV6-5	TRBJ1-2	ASSYSGTVNYGYT
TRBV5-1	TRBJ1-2	ASSTTSGGSNYGYT
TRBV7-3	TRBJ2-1	ASSSGTSGGAAGQF
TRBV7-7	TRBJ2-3	ASSPGTGADTQY
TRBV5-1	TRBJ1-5	ASSLEGNSNQPQH
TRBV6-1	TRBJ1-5	ASSERQGGQPQH
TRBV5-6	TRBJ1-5	ASSSIRDRTNQPQH
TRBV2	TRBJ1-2	ASSESGASGYT
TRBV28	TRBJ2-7	ASSLRVGQGAYEQY
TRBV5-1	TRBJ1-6	ASSLAAVDYSPLH
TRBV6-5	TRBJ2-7	ASNKQGGNEQY
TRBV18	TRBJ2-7	ASSPAVGDSSYEQY
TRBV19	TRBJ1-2	ASRLGGFPYGYT
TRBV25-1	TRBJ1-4	ASSGDRGTSDEKLF
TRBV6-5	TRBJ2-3	ASSYSGGAKADTQY
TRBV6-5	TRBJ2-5	ASTPMGGVETQY
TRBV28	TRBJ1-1	ASSGGWTEAF
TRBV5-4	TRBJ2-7	ASSETRGTGPYEQY
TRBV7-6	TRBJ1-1	ASSPREGLAEAF
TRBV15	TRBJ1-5	ATSRGQGAHQPQH
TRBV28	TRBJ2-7	ASGTGGRSYEQY
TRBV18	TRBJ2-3	ASSGTGVQDTQY
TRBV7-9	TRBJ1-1	ASSSDRGNTEAF
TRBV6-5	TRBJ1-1	ASHRDNTEAF
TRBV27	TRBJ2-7	ASSFLGEAGEQY
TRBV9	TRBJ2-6	ASSVLAGGTGANVLT
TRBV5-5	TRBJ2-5	ASSSQGREQY